These 22 T cell receptor beta chains came from one sample sequenced in a study of blood T cell repertoires in COVID-19. Clones were sequenced by immunoSEQ multiplex PCR, and TCRdb holds only the in-frame ones, with some missing. Of about 190,000 clones in the sample, about 86% were seen once. Sequencing was done on a sample of peripheral blood. The source of these receptors is a woman aged 18-29 years who had recovered from COVID-19.

The chain combines TRBV7-2 with TRBJ2-7; D is possibly TRBD2 (7 bases). Trimming left V 2 bases short and J 2 bases short, with 22 bases between. The germline V gene encodes CDR1 SGHTA and CDR2 FQGNSA. The CDR3 contains 18 residues. The chain's CDR3 is CASSLRSWGGGRAYEQYF. CDR3 nucleotide sequence: TGTGCCAGCAGCTTAAGGTCCTGGGGGGGCGGACGGGCCTACGAGCAGTACTTC.

V gene TRBV4-1 combines with J gene TRBJ2-7, with a possible D match to TRBD1 (6 bases). CDR3 size: 16 residues. V was trimmed by 0 bases and J by 7 bases, leaving 19 bases between them. Germline values: CDR1 MGHRA, CDR2 YSYEKL. CDR3 sequence reads: CASSQDSQAQGWEQYF. DNA of the CDR3: TGCGCCAGCAGCCAAGATTCACAGGCTCAGGGGTGGGAGCAGTACTTC.

CDR3 nucleotide sequence: TGCGCCAGCAGCCAGGGACTAGCGGGAGGGCCTAGCACAGATACGCAGTATTTT. Its translation is CASSQGLAGGPSTDTQYF. The chain employs TRBV4-3 and TRBJ2-3; 16 bases line up with TRBD2. CDR1 and CDR2 from the germline V gene are LGHNA and YSLEER. V lost 3 bases, J lost 0 bases, and 3 bases stayed unmatched. This CDR3 comprises 18 residues.

The chain is built from TRBV2 and TRBJ2-5; D is possibly TRBD2 (5 bases). The CDR3 runs 17 residues. V dropped 4 bases and J dropped 6 bases, with 24 bases sitting between them. Germline V lookup: CDR1 SNHLY, CDR2 FYNNEI. The chain's CDR3 is CASSVLMGGEREKTQYF. As DNA, the CDR3 is TGTGCCAGCAGTGTTCTTATGGGCGGAGAGAGGGAAAAGACCCAGTACTTC.

The CDR3 sequence is CASRLGLLSSYNEQFF. In DNA, the CDR3 is TGTGCAAGTCGCTTAGGACTCTTAAGCTCCTACAATGAGCAGTTCTTC. This sequence joins TRBV12-2 and TRBJ2-1; TRBD2 was called by the table and not checked on the DNA. TRBV12-2 is noted as a pseudogene. The CDR3 has 16 amino acids.

The chain recombines TRBV4-1 with TRBJ2-1; D not certain. The germline CDR1 and CDR2 sequences are MGHRA and YSYEKL. The CDR3 contains 14 residues. The V and J ends lost 0 bases and 6 bases respectively, with 9 bases between them. The CDR3 sequence is CASSQDPFSNEQFF. Written as DNA, the CDR3 is TGCGCCAGCAGCCAAGATCCTTTTAGCAATGAGCAGTTCTTC.

V gene TRBV16 combines with J gene TRBJ1-2; D call uncertain. Germline V CDR1 and CDR2: KGHSY, FQNENV. The CDR3 has 13 amino acids. Trimming stripped 4 bases from V and 7 bases from J, with 13 bases between. The CDR3 DNA reads as TGTGCCAGCAGCCCCCTCGGAAGCGGTGGCTACACCTTC. The encoded protein is CASSPLGSGGYTF.

The V and J genes are TRBV30 and TRBJ2-5; 13 nucleotides match TRBD2. The CDR3 length is 16 residues. Losses at the gene ends were 0 bases for V and 2 bases for J; bases not matched to a gene: 3. Per germline, CDR1 GTSNPN and CDR2 SVGIG (reference sequence). For the CDR3, the DNA is TGTGCCTGGAGTGTAGGGACTAGCGGGACACAAGAGACCCAGTACTTC. It encodes CAWSVGTSGTQETQYF.

The gene calls are TRBV9 and TRBJ1-2; D not certain. Germline values: CDR1 SGDLS, CDR2 YYNGEE. The CDR3 totals 13 residues. V was shortened by 7 bases and J by 5 bases, with 15 bases between the two germline ends. The CDR3 loop reads CASRGGAVYGYTF. CDR3 coding DNA: TGTGCCAGCCGAGGAGGCGCCGTATATGGCTACACCTTC.

This clone was seen a few times. The chain recombines TRBV6-1 with TRBJ2-6, with 7 bases identical to TRBD2. Germline V CDR1 and CDR2: MNHNS, SASEGT. V dropped 1 base and J dropped 7; count of bases not matched to a gene: 4. This CDR3 has 15 amino acids. In DNA form, the CDR3 reads TGTGCCAGCAGTGAAGTGGGGGAGGGAGCCAACGTCCTGACTTTC. This translates into CASSEVGEGANVLTF.

This clone was counted a single time. The V and J genes are TRBV5-1 and TRBJ1-6; 8 bases map to TRBD1. Per germline, CDR1 SGHRS and CDR2 YFSETQ. V lost 3 bases to trimming and J lost 8 bases; unmatched junction nucleotides: 7. CDR3 length: 15 amino acids. CDR3: CASSSLKTGDSPLHF. In nucleotides, the CDR3 is TGCGCCAGCAGCTCGCTAAAGACAGGGGATTCACCCCTCCACTTT. The full variable domain, rest sourced from reference TRBV5-1 and TRBJ1-6, is KAGVTQTPRYLIKTRGQQVTLSCSPISGHRSVSWYQQTPGQGLQFLFEYFSETQRNKGNFPGRFSGRQFSNSRSEMNVSTLELGDSALYLCASSSLKTGDSPLHFGNGTRLTVT.

The genes are TRBV9 and TRBJ2-5; D is ambiguous. This CDR3 spans 12 amino acids. With 4 bases removed from V and 7 bases from J, the gap between germline ends came to 11 bases. In germline, CDR1 is SGDLS, CDR2 YYNGEE. The CDR3: CASSTPSGTQYF. Written as DNA, the CDR3 is TGTGCCAGCAGCACCCCCTCGGGGACCCAGTACTTC. Supplemented by reference TRBV9 and TRBJ2-5, the full variable domain reads DSGVTQTPKHLITATGQRVTLRCSPRSGDLSVYWYQQSLDQGLQFLIQYYNGEERAKGNILERFSAQQFPDLHSELNLSSLELGDSALYFCASSTPSGTQYFGPGTRLLVL.

This clone was found once. The chain couples TRBV6-5 to TRBJ1-1; no firm D call. CDR3 length: 14 residues. Per germline, CDR1 MNHEY and CDR2 SVGAGI. Trimming stripped 2 bases from V and 4 bases from J, with 11 bases between. DNA of the CDR3: TGTGCCAGCAGTTACGGTCGGTGGGCCACTGAAGCTTTCTTT. It is translated as CASSYGRWATEAFF.

This chain links TRBV5-1 with TRBJ1-1, with D possibly TRBD1 on 5 matching bases. Trimming took 1 base from V and 2 from J, leaving 9 bases between them. The germline gives CDR1 SGHRS, CDR2 YFSETQ. CDR3 length: 14 amino acids. Here the CDR3 reads CASSLRGGNTEAFF. The CDR3 region has the DNA TGCGCCAGCAGCTTGAGGGGAGGAAACACTGAAGCTTTCTTT.

V and J are TRBV7-3 and TRBJ2-7; 7 nucleotides agree with TRBD2. Germline trimming cut 5 bases from V and 2 bases from J; bases unmatched to any gene: 9. Per germline, CDR1 SGHTA and CDR2 FQGTGA. The CDR3 covers 15 residues. CDR3 DNA: TGTGCCAGCAGCACACAACATGGGGGGGCCTACGAGCAGTACTTC. Encoded protein: CASSTQHGGAYEQYF.

This clone was found a few times. V is TRBV4-1 and J is TRBJ2-3; D possibly corresponds to TRBD2 (5 bases). In germline, CDR1 is MGHRA, CDR2 YSYEKL. The CDR3 is 16 amino acids. V lost 3 bases, J lost 0 bases, and 13 bases lay in between. DNA of the CDR3: TGCGCCAGCAGCCACAGGACTTCTTTTAGCACAGATACGCAGTATTTT. It yields the protein CASSHRTSFSTDTQYF.

The J gene is TRBJ1-1, the V gene TRBV6-1; no clear D. Per germline, CDR1 MNHNS and CDR2 SASEGT. V dropped 1 base and J dropped 5 bases, with 14 bases sitting between them. The CDR3 loop spans 15 amino acids. The CDR3 DNA reads as TGTGCCAGCAGTGAAGGGCAGGTTGGGAGTACTGAAGCTTTCTTT. This encodes CASSEGQVGSTEAFF.

The table lists this clone with a few counts. This chain connects TRBV3-1 (or the pseudogene TRBV3-2) to TRBJ1-1; D might be TRBD1 (6 bases). V shed 2 bases and J shed 3 bases, with 10 bases lying between them. There are 14 residues in the CDR3. Per germline, CDR1 LGHDT and CDR2 YNNKEL (reference sequence). The CDR3 region has the DNA TGTGCCAGCAGCCAATCCGGGACATACACTGAAGCTTTCTTT. Its translation: CASSQSGTYTEAFF.

This chain uses TRBV6-6 with TRBJ1-4; tentative D call: TRBD1 (6 bases). Looked up from germline, CDR1 is MNHNY and CDR2 is SVGAGI (reference sequence). This CDR3 has 13 residues. V was trimmed by 10 bases and J by 7 bases, leaving 16 bases between them. This chain's CDR3 is CATLREGGEKLFF. DNA of the CDR3: TGTGCCACACTCAGGGAGGGGGGTGAAAAACTGTTTTTT.

V usage is TRBV28 and J usage is TRBJ2-6, with 7 positions matching TRBD1. Germline V gene sequence: CDR1 MDHEN, CDR2 SYDVKM. The trim removed 5 bases at V and 2 bases at J, leaving 3 bases unmatched. The CDR3 spans 15 residues. CDR3 residues: CASSPQGAGANVLTF. The CDR3 DNA follows: TGTGCCAGCAGTCCTCAGGGGGCTGGGGCCAACGTCCTGACTTTC. Variable domain in full (rest from reference TRBV28 and TRBJ2-6): DVKVTQSSRYLVKRTGEKVFLECVQDMDHENMFWYRQDPGLGLRLIYFSYDVKMKEKGDIPEGYSVSREKKERFSLILESASTNQTSMYLCASSPQGAGANVLTFGAGSRLTVL.

The chain employs TRBV27 and TRBJ2-7; no clear D gene. The germline V and J ends were trimmed by 0 bases and 0 bases, with 6 bases remaining between them. Per the germline V gene, CDR1 is MNHEY and CDR2 is SMNVEV (reference sequence). CDR3 length equals 14 residues. The CDR3 DNA is TGTGCCAGCAGTTTATCCACGGGCTCCTACGAGCAGTACTTC. Its translation: CASSLSTGSYEQYF.

The chain combines TRBV12-3 or TRBV12-4 with TRBJ2-7; D perhaps matches TRBD1 (6 bases). This CDR3 has 13 residues. Trimming removed 3 bases at V and 3 bases at J, with 9 bases between. CDR3 protein: CASSFGTHYEQYF. For the CDR3, the DNA is TGTGCCAGCAGTTTTGGGACACACTACGAGCAGTACTTC.